One and the same sample provided the 5 T cell receptor beta chains below, sequenced in a study of cytomegalovirus exposure and HLA in healthy donors. The primer mix had 60 Vbeta and 13 Jbeta primers. The assay was immunoSEQ multiplex PCR, and TCRdb's table has in-frame clones only and misses some. The sample lists 150,000 to 200,000 clones; roughly a tenth were seen once. The sequenced sample was PBMCs. The source of these receptors is a woman aged 30 to 39 in good health and CMV-seropositive.

The gene calls are TRBV5-1 and TRBJ1-4, with D possibly matching TRBD1 (6 bases). CDR1 SGHRS and CDR2 YFSETQ come from the germline V gene. Trimming left V 0 bases short and J 6 bases short, with 12 bases between. The CDR3 covers 15 residues. In DNA form, the CDR3 reads TGCGCCAGCAGCTTGGAGTTAAACAGGGATGAAAAACTGTTTTTT. Protein: CASSLELNRDEKLFF.

Here the CDR3 reads CASSSPKGRESTGELFF. The CDR3, as DNA: TGTGCCAGCAGCTCCCCAAAGGGGCGGGAGAGCACCGGGGAGCTGTTTTTT. The rearrangement joins TRBV5-4 to TRBJ2-2, with 7 bases matching TRBD2. V dropped 3 bases and J dropped 4; count of bases not matched to a gene: 12. Looked up from germline, CDR1 is SGHNT and CDR2 is YYREEE (reference sequence). CDR3 length: 17 amino acids.

This clone was picked up a small number of times. V is TRBV6-5 and J is TRBJ2-3, with D perhaps matching TRBD2 (5 bases). This CDR3 is 14 amino acids long. The germline V and J ends were trimmed by 3 bases and 6 bases, with 13 bases remaining between them. From germline, CDR1 is MNHEY and CDR2 SVGAGI. CDR3 region: CASSYRLAADTQYF. The CDR3 DNA sequence: TGTGCCAGCAGTTATCGGCTAGCTGCGGATACGCAGTATTTT.

The rearrangement joins TRBV6-5 to TRBJ2-7; the D is unclear. CDR3 size: 15 residues. Looked up from germline, CDR1 is MNHEY and CDR2 is SVGAGI. The ends were cut back, 5 bases at V and 0 bases at J, with 14 bases in the middle. CDR3 in DNA: TGTGCCAGCAGTAACCTTGGGCAGGCCTCCTACGAGCAGTACTTC. Protein sequence: CASSNLGQASYEQYF.

This chain joins TRBV4-1 and TRBJ2-4; TRBD2 aligns across 9 bases. Trimming at V came to 0 bases and at J to 11 bases, leaving 8 bases not matched to a gene. CDR3 length: 15 residues. Germline CDR1 and CDR2: MGHRA and YSYEKL. Written as DNA, the CDR3 is TGCGCCAGCAGCCAAGATCTGAATAGCGGGAGACTTCAGTACTTC. Its translation is CASSQDLNSGRLQYF.